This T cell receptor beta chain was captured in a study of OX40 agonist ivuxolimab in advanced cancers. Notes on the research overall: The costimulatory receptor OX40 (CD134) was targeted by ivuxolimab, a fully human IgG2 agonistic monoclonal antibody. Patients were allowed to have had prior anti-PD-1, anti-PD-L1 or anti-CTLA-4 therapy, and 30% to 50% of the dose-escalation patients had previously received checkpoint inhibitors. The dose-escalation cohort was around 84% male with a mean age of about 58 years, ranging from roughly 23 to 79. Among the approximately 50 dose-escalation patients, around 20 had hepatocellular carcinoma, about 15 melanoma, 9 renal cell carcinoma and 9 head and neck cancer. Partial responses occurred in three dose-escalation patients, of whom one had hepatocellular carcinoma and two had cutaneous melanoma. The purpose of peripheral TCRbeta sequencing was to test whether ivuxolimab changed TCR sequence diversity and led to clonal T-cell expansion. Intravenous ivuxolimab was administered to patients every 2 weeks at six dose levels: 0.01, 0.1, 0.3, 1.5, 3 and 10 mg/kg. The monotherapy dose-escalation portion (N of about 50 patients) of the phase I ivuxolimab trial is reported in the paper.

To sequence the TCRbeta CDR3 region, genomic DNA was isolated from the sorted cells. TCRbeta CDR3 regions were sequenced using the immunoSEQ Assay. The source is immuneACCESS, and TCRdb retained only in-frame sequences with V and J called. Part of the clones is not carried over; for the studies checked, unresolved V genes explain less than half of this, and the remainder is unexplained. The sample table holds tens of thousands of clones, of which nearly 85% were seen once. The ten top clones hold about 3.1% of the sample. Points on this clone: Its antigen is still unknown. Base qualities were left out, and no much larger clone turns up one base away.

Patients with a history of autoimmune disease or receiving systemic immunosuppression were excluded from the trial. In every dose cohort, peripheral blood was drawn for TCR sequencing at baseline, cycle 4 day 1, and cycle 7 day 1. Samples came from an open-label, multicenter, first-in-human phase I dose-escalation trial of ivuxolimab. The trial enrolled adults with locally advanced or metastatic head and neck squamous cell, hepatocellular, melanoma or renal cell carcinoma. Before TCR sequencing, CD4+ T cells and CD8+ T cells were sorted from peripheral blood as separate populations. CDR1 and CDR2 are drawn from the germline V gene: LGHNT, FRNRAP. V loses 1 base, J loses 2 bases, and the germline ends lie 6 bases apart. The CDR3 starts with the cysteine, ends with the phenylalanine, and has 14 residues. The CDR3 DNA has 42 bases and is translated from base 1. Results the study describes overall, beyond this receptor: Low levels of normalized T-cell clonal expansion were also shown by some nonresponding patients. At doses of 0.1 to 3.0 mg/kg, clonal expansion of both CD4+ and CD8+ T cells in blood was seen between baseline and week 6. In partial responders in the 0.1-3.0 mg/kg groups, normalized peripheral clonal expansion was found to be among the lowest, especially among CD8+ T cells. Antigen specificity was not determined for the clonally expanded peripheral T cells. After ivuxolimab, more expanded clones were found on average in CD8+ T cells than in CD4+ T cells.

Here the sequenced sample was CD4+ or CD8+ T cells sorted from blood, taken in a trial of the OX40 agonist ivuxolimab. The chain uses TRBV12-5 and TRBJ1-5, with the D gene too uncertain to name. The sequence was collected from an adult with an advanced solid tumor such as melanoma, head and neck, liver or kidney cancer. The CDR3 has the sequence CASGLGSGNQPQHF. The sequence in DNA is TGTGCTAGTGGTTTGGGGAGTGGCAATCAGCCCCAGCATTTT.